This T cell receptor beta chain appears in the sequencing data of a study of control samples from healthy donors and cancer patients. The CDR3 covers 15 residues. CDR1 and CDR2 from the germline V gene are LNHDA and SQIVND (reference sequence). Between the trimmed V and J ends, which lost 3 bases and 0 bases, there was a span of 9 bases. Clones were read by immunoSEQ multiplex PCR, and TCRdb kept only the in-frame ones, dropping some. Found here are 250,000 to 300,000 clones, roughly four fifths of them singletons; the top ten hold about 14%. The source material was PBMCs. This chain links TRBV19 with TRBJ1-5; D not certain. The clonotype comes from an older woman with lung cancer. The CDR3 nucleotides are TGTGCCAGTAGTATCGAGCGTCATAGCAATCAGCCCCAGCATTTT. Protein sequence: CASSIERHSNQPQHF.